One and the same sample provided the 24 T cell receptor beta chains below, sequenced in a study of prognosis after radiotherapy for stage I lung cancer. Two-round multiplex PCR amplified TCR beta CDR3 from genomic DNA. Primers specific to each TRBV and TRBJ gene drove first-round PCR. TCRdb re-analysed the multiplex PCR reads in MiXCR, keeping a single row per CDR3 protein. The table has 38,000 or so distinct CDR3 sequences, 24% seen once. The specimen was PBMCs, collected before or after stereotactic body radiation therapy (not recorded which). Receptor source: a donor of 50 years or more with non-small cell lung cancer.

This chain uses TRBV29-1 with TRBJ1-1; 9 bases are shared with TRBD1. The CDR3 covers 14 residues. From germline, CDR1 is SQVTM and CDR2 ANQGSEA. V gave up 3 bases and J gave up 6 bases; unmatched junction bases: 8. The CDR3 nucleotides are TGCAGCGTTGAGGTTACAGGGGGCGGGTCTGAAGCTTTCTTT. Translating gives CSVEVTGGGSEAFF.

This clonotype was observed many times. The CDR3, as DNA: TGTGCCAGCAGCCCATGGGGTGAGTCCTACGAGCAGTACTTC. Encoded protein: CASSPWGESYEQYF. This rearrangement joins TRBV9 to TRBJ2-7; no clear D. The CDR3 runs 14 residues. CDR1 SGDLS and CDR2 YYNGEE come from the germline V gene. V lost 4 bases, J lost 1 base, and 12 bases lay in between. The entire variable domain, with the rest obtained from reference TRBV9 and TRBJ2-7, is as follows: DSGVTQTPKHLITATGQRVTLRCSPRSGDLSVYWYQQSLDQGLQFLIQYYNGEERAKGNILERFSAQQFPDLHSELNLSSLELGDSALYFCASSPWGESYEQYFGPGTRLTVT.

This clonotype appeared a few times. The chain carries TRBV30 and TRBJ1-1; possible D gene TRBD1, 5 bases. V shed 2 bases and J shed 5 bases, with 15 bases lying between them. Germline V gives CDR1 GTSNPN, CDR2 SVGIG (reference sequence). The CDR3 spans 14 residues. The CDR3 DNA follows: TGTGCCTGGAGTAATTTTGTGGGGGGGACTGAAGCTTTCTTT. Encoded protein: CAWSNFVGGTEAFF.

At least ten counts were recorded for this clonotype. The limits of the CDR3 on the DNA are not certain, so only TCRdb's listed CDR3 is given. This sequence joins TRBV11-1 and TRBJ1-2; whether TRBD1, the table's D call, matches the DNA was not checked. Germline CDR1 reads SGHAT; CDR2 reads FQDESV (reference sequence). The CDR3 numbers 13 amino acids, ends counted. CDR3 residues: CASSLVATGTNTF.

This clonotype was picked up many times. V gene TRBV28 combines with J gene TRBJ1-4; D is undetermined. The CDR3 length is 11 residues. Trimming stripped 1 base from V and 10 bases from J, with 4 bases between. Germline loops: CDR1 MDHEN, CDR2 SYDVKM. The CDR3 nucleotides are TGTGCCAGCAGTTTATCTGGAAAACTGTTTTTT. Its protein product is CASSLSGKLFF. The complete variable domain, with remaining parts taken from reference TRBV28 and TRBJ1-4, reads DVKVTQSSRYLVKRTGEKVFLECVQDMDHENMFWYRQDPGLGLRLIYFSYDVKMKEKGDIPEGYSVSREKKERFSLILESASTNQTSMYLCASSLSGKLFFGSGTQLSVL.

This clonotype showed up many times. The gene calls are TRBV20-1 and TRBJ1-6; TRBD1 matches 8 bases. The CDR3 runs 13 residues. Germline CDR1 is DFQATT and CDR2 is SNEGSKA (reference sequence). The V and J ends lost 8 bases and 6 bases, in that order; junction bases with no gene match: 6. CDR3 sequence: CSQGQGPNSPLHF. The CDR3, as DNA: TGCAGTCAAGGACAGGGCCCTAATTCACCCCTCCACTTT.

This clonotype came up many times. The rearrangement uses TRBV9 and TRBJ2-2, with 7 positions matching TRBD2. Per the germline V gene, CDR1 is SGDLS and CDR2 is YYNGEE. The CDR3 runs to 16 residues. J lost 6 bases, V lost 4 bases, and 12 bases had no gene match. The CDR3 sequence: CASSPTGGGGSGELFF. The DNA of the CDR3 is TGTGCCAGCAGCCCGACGGGGGGAGGAGGGTCCGGGGAGCTGTTTTTT.

This clonotype was counted many times. The J gene is TRBJ1-1, the V gene TRBV12-5; a possible D gene is TRBD1 (6 bases). The CDR3 is 14 residues long. Trimming shortened V by 1 base and J by 1 base, and 7 bases separated the two germline ends. Germline CDR1 LGHNT, CDR2 FRNRAP. This CDR3 reads CASGLGRGNTEAFF. The CDR3 coding sequence is TGTGCTAGTGGTTTGGGCAGGGGGAACACTGAAGCTTTCTTT.

This clonotype was picked up many times. The chain joins TRBV19 to TRBJ2-1; D is ambiguous. V dropped 7 bases and J dropped 0 bases, with 16 bases sitting between them. Germline lookup yields CDR1 LNHDA and CDR2 SQIVND (reference sequence). This CDR3 contains 16 residues. The DNA of the CDR3 is TGTGCCAGTACCCCCCCCGGCGTGGACTCCTACAATGAGCAGTTCTTC. This codes for CASTPPGVDSYNEQFF.

The sample holds a few counts of this clonotype. Since a much larger clone is just one base distant, this may be a read error. The V call is TRBV7-2, the J call TRBJ2-7, with 7 bases aligning to TRBD2. This CDR3 comprises 16 residues. Germline CDR1 is SGHTA and CDR2 is FQGNSA. This CDR3 is CASSAFLRGTSYEQHF. CDR3 coding DNA: TGTGCCAGCAGCGCCTTTCTGCGGGGGACCTCCTACGAGCAGCACTTC.

The chain carries TRBV12-3 or TRBV12-4 and TRBJ2-7, with 7 nucleotides matching TRBD1. The CDR3 length is 11 residues. The V and J ends lost 10 bases and 11 bases, in that order; junction bases with no gene match: 11. The CDR3 loop is CAISSTGEKYF. The CDR3 DNA is TGTGCCATTAGTAGCACAGGGGAAAAGTACTTC.

This clonotype came up many times. The V and J genes are TRBV5-5 and TRBJ2-1, with D possibly being TRBD2 (5 bases). V lost 4 bases to trimming and J lost 7 bases, with 18 bases between them. Germline lookup yields CDR1 SGHKS and CDR2 YYEKEE (reference sequence). The CDR3 is 15 amino acids. CDR3 nucleotide sequence: TGTGCCAGCAGCCTGAACCCCGCGGGTACAAATGAGCAGTTCTTC. Translated: CASSLNPAGTNEQFF.

This clonotype has at least ten counts. J is TRBJ1-1 and V is TRBV30; the D gene is possibly TRBD1 (5 bases). Germline assignment: CDR1 GTSNPN and CDR2 SVGIG (reference sequence). The V and J ends lost 2 bases and 5 bases respectively, with 15 bases between them. The CDR3 has 14 residues. The CDR3 DNA reads as TGTGCCTGGAGTCGGGGGACGACTGTAACTGAAGCTTTCTTT. Protein product: CAWSRGTTVTEAFF.

This clonotype has at least ten counts. The V call is TRBV4-2, the J call TRBJ1-6, with D maybe TRBD1 (6 bases). This CDR3 has 16 amino acids. Germline V gives CDR1 LGHNA, CDR2 YNFKEQ. The ends were cut back, 6 bases at V and 6 bases at J, with 18 bases in the middle. CDR3 in DNA: TGTGCCAGCAGGGCCAAGGGGGGGTATTCTAATTCACCCCTCCACTTT. It is translated as CASRAKGGYSNSPLHF.

This clonotype has at least ten counts. V and J are TRBV27 and TRBJ2-1; 9 nucleotides line up with TRBD2. CDR3 length equals 17 residues. V lost 5 bases to trimming and J lost 6 bases; unmatched junction nucleotides: 14. Germline V gene data show CDR1 as MNHEY and CDR2 as SMNVEV (reference sequence). CDR3 coding DNA: TGTGCCAGCAGTCTACGGGCGGGGGGGTTTTCCGGCAATGAGCAGTTCTTC. Its translation is CASSLRAGGFSGNEQFF.

This clonotype was counted many times. The rearrangement uses TRBV6-4 and TRBJ2-7; unclear D gene. Germline V gene data show CDR1 as MRHNA and CDR2 as SNTAGT. This CDR3 comprises 12 residues. Trimming shortened V by 8 bases and J by 3 bases, and 11 bases separated the two germline ends. The CDR3 loop is CASPVPFYEQYF. Here the CDR3 DNA reads TGTGCCAGCCCTGTCCCTTTCTACGAGCAGTACTTC.

This clonotype was detected ten times or more. The V call is TRBV9, the J call TRBJ2-1; D gene uncertain. The V end was cut by 0 bases, the J end by 10 bases, with 8 bases between. CDR1 SGDLS and CDR2 YYNGEE come from the germline V gene. The length of the CDR3 is 12 residues. CDR3 protein: CASSVVPAEQFF. The CDR3 coding sequence is TGTGCCAGCAGCGTAGTCCCGGCCGAGCAGTTCTTC. Filled out from reference TRBV9 and TRBJ2-1, the complete variable domain reads DSGVTQTPKHLITATGQRVTLRCSPRSGDLSVYWYQQSLDQGLQFLIQYYNGEERAKGNILERFSAQQFPDLHSELNLSSLELGDSALYFCASSVVPAEQFFGPGTRLTVL.

Notes on this clonotype: This may come from a read error, since a much larger clone is one base off. This chain uses TRBV12-5 with TRBJ2-3, with a possible D match to TRBD2 (5 bases). The CDR3 consists of 14 residues. Germline V gene data show CDR1 as LGHNT and CDR2 as FRNRAP. V lost 7 bases and J lost 0, with 11 bases in between. CDR3 DNA: TGTGCTAGTGCCATGGGCGGGAGCACAGATACGCAGTATTTT. This encodes CASAMGGSTDTQYF.

This clonotype was seen repeatedly, ten times or more. V is TRBV30 and J is TRBJ2-5, with D possibly TRBD1 on 7 matching bases. Germline V gene sequence: CDR1 GTSNPN, CDR2 SVGIG (reference sequence). This CDR3 region has 16 residues. Trimming cost V 8 bases and J 2 bases, with 24 bases left between them. CDR3 amino acids: CAASNLGGQTQETQYF. In nucleotides, the CDR3 is TGTGCCGCCTCTAACCTCGGGGGACAGACACAAGAGACCCAGTACTTC.

This clonotype was seen many times. The rearrangement joins TRBV2 to TRBJ1-4; possibly TRBD1 for D (5 bases). Trimming stripped 8 bases from V and 4 bases from J, with 11 bases between. Per the germline V gene, CDR1 is SNHLY and CDR2 is FYNNEI. This CDR3 contains 13 residues. The CDR3 sequence is CASAGTGNEKLFF. For the CDR3, the DNA is TGTGCCAGCGCGGGGACGGGTAATGAAAAACTGTTTTTT. Supplemented by reference TRBV2 and TRBJ1-4, the full variable domain reads EPEVTQTPSHQVTQMGQEVILRCVPISNHLYFYWYRQILGQKVEFLVSFYNNEISEKSEIFDDQFSVERPDGSNFTLKIRSTKLEDSAMYFCASAGTGNEKLFFGSGTQLSVL.

As concerns this clonotype: Being one base from a much bigger clone, this may be a read error. The chain has TRBV18 and TRBJ1-4, with no clear D. V was trimmed by 4 bases and J by 8 bases, leaving 17 bases between them. CDR1 and CDR2 (germline): KGHSH, LQKENI. This CDR3 is 15 amino acids long. The CDR3 sequence is CASSLQVGLGEKLFF. In nucleotides, the CDR3 is TGTGCCAGCTCACTGCAGGTCGGGTTGGGCGAAAAACTGTTTTTT.

Points on this clonotype: A much larger clone lies a single base off, so this may be a read error. The chain couples TRBV9 to TRBJ2-7; 11 bases agree with TRBD1. In germline, CDR1 is SGDLS, CDR2 YYNGEE. The CDR3 sequence is 13 residues long. V was clipped by 4 bases and J by 6 bases; unmatched bases: 3. The CDR3: CASSPGTGGEQYF. The CDR3 nucleotides read TGTGCCAGCAGCCCAGGGACAGGGGGCGAGCAGTACTTC.

In regard to this clonotype: One end of the junction is discordant with germline, which a read error may explain. This chain links TRBV10-2 with TRBJ2-3; D remains ambiguous. The CDR3 runs 13 residues. CDR1 is WSHSY and CDR2 is SAAADI in the germline V gene. This CDR3 reads CTSSEDQTDTQYF. CDR3 sequence (DNA): TGCACCAGCAGTGAGGATCAAACAGATACGCAGTATTTT.

This clonotype was observed many times. The rearrangement uses TRBV7-9 and TRBJ2-2; 11 positions match TRBD2. Germline assignment: CDR1 SEHNR and CDR2 FQNEAQ (reference sequence). The J segment lost 2 bases and the V segment lost 4 bases, leaving 9 bases of the junction unmatched. There are 18 residues in the CDR3. CDR3 protein: CASSSLTRLAGNTGELFF. The CDR3 bases are TGTGCCAGCAGCTCCTTAACCAGACTAGCGGGAAACACCGGGGAGCTGTTTTTT.